These 20 T cell receptor beta chains originate from one sample sequenced in a study of control samples from healthy donors and cancer patients. Assay used: immunoSEQ multiplex PCR; TCRdb lists only in-frame clones, some missing. Counted here are 400,000 to 500,000 clones, around nine tenths occurring once; the ten biggest clones make up 5% to 7%. The sequencing input was PBMCs. The receptors were gathered from a man aged 35 to 55 with head and neck cancer.

The CDR3 loop is CASSEGLAGNYNEQFF. CDR3 bases: TGTGCCAGCAGTGAGGGACTAGCGGGGAATTACAATGAGCAGTTCTTC. The V call is TRBV6-1, the J call TRBJ2-1; 13 nucleotides match TRBD2. The CDR3 contains 16 residues. The V gene end was trimmed by 3 bases and the J gene end by 4 bases; junction bases not matched to a gene: 3. Looked up from germline, CDR1 is MNHNS and CDR2 is SASEGT.

On this clone: Relative to the germline gene, one junction end is altered; a read error may explain this. The V call is TRBV6-1, the J call TRBJ1-2; 9 bases map to TRBD1. In germline, CDR1 is MNHNS, CDR2 SASEGT. This CDR3 region has 15 residues. The CDR3 is CASREGTGLSYGYTF. The CDR3 nucleotides are TGTGCCAGCAGGGAAGGGACAGGGCTTTCCTATGGCTACACCTTC.

The CDR3 region is CASRVDRANEKLFF. The CDR3 DNA is TGTGCCAGCAGAGTGGACAGGGCTAATGAAAAACTGTTTTTT. J is TRBJ1-4 and V is TRBV2, with 8 bases lining up with TRBD1. Germline values: CDR1 SNHLY, CDR2 FYNNEI. The ends lost 6 bases at V and 3 bases at J; junction bases unmatched: 3. The CDR3 consists of 14 residues.

The rearrangement links TRBV10-3 to TRBJ2-2; the D gene is possibly TRBD1 (6 bases). The germline V gene has CDR1 ENHRY and CDR2 SYGVKD. V shed 7 bases and J shed 0 bases, with 9 bases lying between them. The CDR3 loop spans 14 amino acids. CDR3: CAIKGGPNTGELFF. The DNA of the CDR3 is TGTGCCATCAAAGGGGGTCCGAACACCGGGGAGCTGTTTTTT.

This chain links TRBV27 with TRBJ1-6; D ambiguous. The CDR3 runs to 15 residues. Trimming removed 0 bases from V and 10 bases from J, with 13 bases in between. Germline V gives CDR1 MNHEY, CDR2 SMNVEV (reference sequence). CDR3 in DNA: TGTGCCAGCAGTTTATCCTCGGACGTACGATCACCCCTCCACTTT. It translates to CASSLSSDVRSPLHF.

The chain couples TRBV12-3 or TRBV12-4 to TRBJ1-2, with 8 positions matching TRBD1. Unmatched junction bases numbered 4, after V lost 7 bases and J lost 6 bases. The CDR3 loop spans 12 amino acids. CDR3 sequence: CASTVTGDGYTF. The CDR3 nucleotides are TGTGCCAGCACCGTGACAGGGGATGGCTACACCTTC.

The CDR3 region has the DNA TGTGCCAGCAGTGGTAGGCGTATAACAGATACGCAGTATTTT. Amino acid sequence: CASSGRRITDTQYF. The rearrangement links TRBV7-2 to TRBJ2-3; D gene unclear. CDR1 and CDR2 from the germline V gene are SGHTA and FQGNSA. V was cut by 6 bases and J by 3 bases, with 13 bases left in between. The CDR3 is made up of 14 amino acids.

CDR3 coding DNA: TGTGCCAGCAGTTTAGTTGGCAGGGACCTCTACGAGCAGTACTTC. Translating gives CASSLVGRDLYEQYF. The chain is built from TRBV28 and TRBJ2-7; the D call may be TRBD1 or TRBD2 (5 bases each). CDR1 MDHEN and CDR2 SYDVKM come from the germline V gene. The CDR3 loop spans 15 amino acids. V was trimmed by 2 bases and J by 3 bases, leaving 14 bases between them.

The gene calls are TRBV28 and TRBJ2-3; D is perhaps TRBD2 (6 bases). The length of the CDR3 is 14 residues. CDR1 is MDHEN and CDR2 is SYDVKM in the germline V gene. V was shortened by 1 base and J by 5 bases, with 10 bases between the two germline ends. In nucleotides, the CDR3 is TGTGCCAGCAGTTTATCGCCCGGGAGAGATACGCAGTATTTT. This gives the protein CASSLSPGRDTQYF.

V is TRBV28 and J is TRBJ1-1; D gene uncertain. CDR1 is MDHEN and CDR2 is SYDVKM in the germline V gene. CDR3 size: 14 residues. V lost 4 bases and J 3 bases, leaving 12 bases between the germline ends. DNA of the CDR3: TGTGCCAGCAGTTATCAGGACTCGTACACTGAAGCTTTCTTT. This encodes CASSYQDSYTEAFF.

J is TRBJ2-7 and V is TRBV7-2; D call uncertain. The CDR3 is 15 residues long. Germline assignment: CDR1 SGHTA and CDR2 FQGNSA. The ends were cut back, 1 base at V and 2 bases at J, with 12 bases in the middle. The CDR3 region is CASSLVEITTYEQYF. The DNA of the CDR3 is TGTGCCAGCAGCTTAGTCGAGATTACTACCTACGAGCAGTACTTC.

The rearrangement joins TRBV6-4 to TRBJ1-2; D is unresolved. This CDR3 contains 13 residues. V was cut by 3 bases and J by 4 bases, with 9 bases left in between. Looked up from germline, CDR1 is MRHNA and CDR2 is SNTAGT. This CDR3 reads CASSEFGSYGYTF. The CDR3 DNA is TGTGCCAGCAGTGAGTTTGGCAGCTATGGCTACACCTTC.

This sequence joins TRBV6-5 and TRBJ1-2; D possibly corresponds to TRBD1 (6 bases). This CDR3 is built from 14 residues. Germline V gene sequence: CDR1 MNHEY, CDR2 SVGAGI. Trimming cost V 7 bases and J 6 bases, with 18 bases left between them. CDR3 sequence reads: CASTIVGGLNGYTF. CDR3 bases: TGTGCCAGCACCATAGTGGGGGGGCTAAATGGCTACACCTTC.

The chain carries TRBV27 and TRBJ2-3; TRBD1 aligns across 8 bases. After removal of 5 bases from V and 1 base from J, the junction contained 2 bases not matched to a gene. This CDR3 region has 14 residues. Germline assignment: CDR1 MNHEY and CDR2 SMNVEV (reference sequence). For the CDR3, the DNA is TGTGCCAGCAGTGAACAGGGGGGCACAGATACGCAGTATTTT. Protein product: CASSEQGGTDTQYF.

This chain joins TRBV28 and TRBJ1-6; the D gene is possibly TRBD1 (5 bases). V was clipped by 3 bases and J by 10 bases, with 16 bases between them. Germline values: CDR1 MDHEN, CDR2 SYDVKM. This CDR3 region has 15 residues. As DNA, the CDR3 is TGTGCCAGCAGTTTTTCGCTCACGGGACTCTCACCCCTCCACTTT. Translation: CASSFSLTGLSPLHF.

This clone has a handful of counts. This sequence joins TRBV6-2 or TRBV6-3 and TRBJ2-1; TRBD2 matches at 14 bases. CDR1 is MNHEY, CDR2 SVGEGT, per germline. This CDR3 region has 16 residues. V dropped 0 bases and J dropped 9; count of bases not matched to a gene: 4. The CDR3 DNA reads as TGTGCCAGCAGTTACTCCGGACTAGCGGGAGGCGGTGAGCAGTTCTTC. Its translation: CASSYSGLAGGGEQFF.

V is TRBV6-5 and J is TRBJ1-1, with D perhaps matching TRBD1 (5 bases). This CDR3 is built from 12 residues. Germline V gene lookup returns CDR1 MNHEY and CDR2 SVGAGI. Trimming took 6 bases from V and 3 from J, leaving 8 bases between them. CDR3 bases: TGTGCCAGCAGGTGGGGGGACACTGAAGCTTTCTTT. Translating gives CASRWGDTEAFF.

This rearrangement joins TRBV27 to TRBJ2-7, with 7 bases lining up with TRBD1. V lost 5 bases, J lost 3 bases, and 7 bases stayed unmatched. CDR1 and CDR2 from the germline V gene are MNHEY and SMNVEV (reference sequence). The CDR3 runs to 14 residues. CDR3 in amino acids: CASSRGTVIYEQYF. In nucleotides, the CDR3 is TGTGCCAGCAGTAGAGGGACAGTGATCTACGAGCAGTACTTC.

DNA of the CDR3: TGTGCCAGTAGGCATCCGACTGGGCGGGAGAAGGTCCCCCCAGATACGCAGTATTTT. It yields the protein CASRHPTGREKVPPDTQYF. The rearrangement joins TRBV19 to TRBJ2-3, with 7 nucleotides matching TRBD2. The CDR3 is 19 amino acids. Looked up from germline, CDR1 is LNHDA and CDR2 is SQIVND (reference sequence). J gave up 4 bases and V 6 bases, and 22 bases lay outside the gene matches.

The chain combines TRBV30 with TRBJ1-2; D might be TRBD1 (6 bases). The germline V and J ends were trimmed by 0 bases and 2 bases, with 10 bases remaining between them. The CDR3 consists of 14 residues. Germline CDR1 is GTSNPN and CDR2 is SVGIG (reference sequence). The CDR3, as DNA: TGTGCCTGGAGTGTACAGGGCCGGAACTATGGCTACACCTTC. Amino acids: CAWSVQGRNYGYTF.